What follows are 27 T cell receptor beta chains derived from one specimen sequenced in a study of low-dose radiotherapy and immunotherapy resistance in tumors. TRAV- and TRBV-specific primers primed first-strand cDNA, covering alpha and beta chains. Amplification, which lasted 20 to 25 PCR cycles, used a constant-region primer and V-primer adapter to amplify TCRs. TCRdb itself ran the reads through MiXCR, one entry per CDR3 protein. This sample has some 11,000 distinct CDR3 sequences, with around half found just once. The source is a human donor with advanced metastatic prostate, ovarian, gallbladder or colorectal cancer (not recorded which). This table probably holds off-target reads from a library built for another chain.

The chain carries TRBV5-1 and TRBJ1-6, with TRBD1 matching over 7 bases. Germline CDR1 is SGHRS and CDR2 is YFSETQ. The CDR3 loop spans 14 amino acids. Trimming at V came to 4 bases and at J to 7 bases, leaving 5 bases not matched to a gene. The CDR3 region has the DNA TGCGCCAGCAGCGCCGGGACAGAAAATTCACCCCTCCACTTT. Its protein product is CASSAGTENSPLHF.

The chain combines TRBV28 with TRBJ2-1; 12 bases are a match to TRBD2. The V segment lost 8 bases and the J segment 5 bases; nucleotides outside the gene matches: 7. The CDR3 loop spans 15 amino acids. Germline CDR1 MDHEN, CDR2 SYDVKM. CDR3 DNA sequence: TGTGCCAGCGGCCTCGGACTAGCGGGGAACAATGAGCAGTTCTTC. It translates to CASGLGLAGNNEQFF.

This clonotype came up a few times. The rearrangement links TRBV28 to TRBJ2-1; 7 bases are a match to TRBD2. Trimming cost V 9 bases and J 0 bases; bases outside gene matches: 5. Germline-derived CDR1 and CDR2 are MDHEN and SYDVKM. This CDR3 has 14 amino acids. The CDR3 coding sequence is TGTGCCAGTATGGGAGGGCTCTCCTACAATGAGCAGTTCTTC. Translating gives CASMGGLSYNEQFF.

V usage is TRBV11-2 and J usage is TRBJ1-3; 10 nucleotides agree with TRBD1. V was pared by 5 bases and J by 0 bases, with 10 bases of the junction left unmatched. This CDR3 spans 18 amino acids. Germline V gene data show CDR1 as SGHAT and CDR2 as FQNNGV. Here the CDR3 DNA reads TGTGCCAGCAGCCTCGGACAGGGGGGAAAGAGCTCTGGAAACACCATATATTTT. This gives the protein CASSLGQGGKSSGNTIYF. The full variable domain, completed using reference TRBV11-2 and TRBJ1-3, is EAGVAQSPRYKIIEKRQSVAFWCNPISGHATLYWYQQILGQGPKLLIQFQNNGVVDDSQLPKDRFSAERLKGVDSTLKIQPAKLEDSAVYLCASSLGQGGKSSGNTIYFGEGSWLTVV.

About this clonotype itself: The conserved final phenylalanine or tryptophan is absent from the CDR3, which likely points to a read error. The chain is built from TRBV2 and TRBJ1-2; a possible D gene is TRBD1 (6 bases). Trimming removed 5 bases from V and 5 bases from J, with 24 bases in between. Germline V gives CDR1 SNHLY, CDR2 FYNNEI. This CDR3 contains 17 residues. CDR3 in amino acids: CASSTLLGGTGTYGYTV. In DNA form, the CDR3 reads TGTGCCAGCAGTACCCTTCTGGGTGGAACAGGGACATATGGCTACACCGTC.

V is TRBV6-6 and J is TRBJ2-7, with 7 bases lining up with TRBD1. Looked up from germline, CDR1 is MNHNY and CDR2 is SVGAGI (reference sequence). This CDR3 comprises 14 residues. The V gene end was trimmed by 6 bases and the J gene end by 5 bases; junction bases not matched to a gene: 10. Here the CDR3 reads CASSPDRARNEQYF. The CDR3, as DNA: TGTGCCAGCAGCCCCGACAGGGCTAGGAACGAGCAGTACTTC.

CDR3 loop: CASSIWGNTEAFF. Written as DNA, the CDR3 is TGTGCCAGTAGTATCTGGGGAAACACTGAAGCTTTCTTT. V usage is TRBV19 and J usage is TRBJ1-1; D is ambiguous. V was cut by 3 bases and J by 2 bases, with 7 bases left in between. Germline CDR1 is LNHDA and CDR2 is SQIVND (reference sequence). CDR3 length equals 13 residues.

A word on this clonotype: The junction and the germline gene differ at one end; a read error may be behind it. The chain is built from TRBV4-2 and TRBJ2-3; D possibly uses TRBD1 or TRBD2 (5 bases each). CDR1 is LGHNA and CDR2 is YNFKEQ in the germline V gene. This CDR3 is built from 12 residues. CDR3 protein: CASSQDLGERAF. The CDR3 DNA sequence: TGTGCCAGCAGCCAAGATTTAGGGGAGAGGGCCTTT.

This clonotype was seen only once. The rearrangement links TRBV29-1 to TRBJ1-1, with D unresolved. Germline V gives CDR1 SQVTM, CDR2 ANQGSEA. The ends were cut back, 4 bases at V and 1 base at J, with 13 bases in the middle. There are 14 residues in the CDR3. The CDR3 sequence: CSVVAGSGNTEAFF. CDR3 nucleotide sequence: TGCAGCGTTGTAGCTGGGTCCGGGAACACTGAAGCTTTCTTT. Using reference TRBV29-1 and TRBJ1-1 for the parts outside the CDR3, the full variable domain is SAVISQKPSRDICQRGTSLTIQCQVDSQVTMMFWYRQQPGQSLTLIATANQGSEATYESGFVIDKFPISRPNLTFSTLTVSNMSPEDSSIYLCSVVAGSGNTEAFFGQGTRLTVV.

This clonotype was seen more than once but under ten times. The V call is TRBV5-6, the J call TRBJ1-5; D is uncertain. Germline CDR1 and CDR2: SGHDT and YYEEEE. Trimming pared 2 bases from V and 2 bases from J, leaving 11 bases between. The CDR3 is 15 amino acids. CDR3 DNA sequence: TGTGCCAGCAGCTTTTGGCAGGAGCGCAATCAGCCCCAGCATTTT. As protein: CASSFWQERNQPQHF.

The CDR3: CATSDDRANEQYF. The CDR3 DNA follows: TGTGCCACCAGTGACGACAGGGCAAACGAGCAGTACTTC. The chain has TRBV24-1 and TRBJ2-7; 7 bases are shared with TRBD1. This CDR3 region has 13 residues. Germline trimming cut 4 bases from V and 5 bases from J; bases unmatched to any gene: 4. Germline CDR1 KGHDR, CDR2 SFDVKD.

By share, this clonotype counts as medium-sized (0.01 to 0.1%). CDR3 amino acids: CASSPGTGIGQETQYF. The DNA of the CDR3 is TGTGCCAGCAGTCCTGGGACAGGGATTGGGCAAGAGACCCAGTACTTC. The V gene is TRBV5-4, the J gene TRBJ2-5; 9 bases align to TRBD1. Germline V CDR1 and CDR2: SGHNT, YYREEE (reference sequence). V was pared by 5 bases and J by 2 bases, with 10 bases of the junction left unmatched. The CDR3 loop spans 16 amino acids.

V usage is TRBV13 and J usage is TRBJ2-1, with TRBD2 matching over 10 bases. V lost 11 bases, J lost 7 bases, and 8 bases stayed unmatched. Germline lookup yields CDR1 PRHDT and CDR2 FYEKMQ (reference sequence). This CDR3 comprises 13 residues. Here the CDR3 DNA reads TGTGCCGGGAGCGGGGGGGCCAGGAATGAGCAGTTCTTC. Amino acid sequence: CAGSGGARNEQFF.

The chain is built from TRBV2 and TRBJ1-1; D gene unclear. This CDR3 region has 14 residues. Germline-derived CDR1 and CDR2 are SNHLY and FYNNEI. Trimming stripped 6 bases from V and 1 base from J, with 12 bases between. In DNA, the CDR3 is TGTGCCAGCAGGTCCCGTGTCGCGAACACTGAAGCTTTCTTT. Protein sequence: CASRSRVANTEAFF.

The rearrangement uses TRBV7-9 and TRBJ2-1; 13 bases fit TRBD2. CDR1 SEHNR and CDR2 FQNEAQ come from the germline V gene (reference sequence). J gave up 9 bases and V 4 bases, and 15 bases lay outside the gene matches. This CDR3 region has 18 residues. The CDR3 reads CASSSEPGTSGAAGEQFF. In DNA form, the CDR3 reads TGTGCCAGCAGCTCAGAACCCGGGACTAGCGGGGCCGCCGGTGAGCAGTTCTTC. Filled out from reference TRBV7-9 and TRBJ2-1, the complete variable domain reads DTGVSQNPRHKITKRGQNVTFRCDPISEHNRLYWYRQTLGQGPEFLTYFQNEAQLEKSRLLSDRFSAERPKGSFSTLEIQRTEQGDSAMYLCASSSEPGTSGAAGEQFFGPGTRLTVL.

The chain combines TRBV27 with TRBJ2-7; unclear D gene. Germline V lookup: CDR1 MNHEY, CDR2 SMNVEV (reference sequence). This CDR3 region has 12 residues. V was pared by 8 bases and J by 6 bases, with 14 bases between. Written as DNA, the CDR3 is TGTGCCAGCGTCTTCAGGTCCGGCGAGCAGTACTTC. As protein: CASVFRSGEQYF.

This clonotype has a single count. V is TRBV6-5 and J is TRBJ2-5; TRBD1 aligns across 10 bases. CDR1 is MNHEY and CDR2 is SVGAGI in the germline V gene. With 2 bases clipped from V and 3 bases from J, the junction kept 3 bases outside the gene matches. The CDR3 is 15 amino acids. The CDR3 is CASSYGTGVKETQYF. CDR3 in DNA: TGTGCCAGCAGTTACGGGACAGGGGTAAAAGAGACCCAGTACTTC.

The chain combines TRBV18 with TRBJ1-1, with no clear D. The CDR3 length is 14 residues. Germline CDR1 reads KGHSH; CDR2 reads LQKENI. V was pared by 1 base and J by 4 bases, with 10 bases between. This chain's CDR3 is CASSPRPEGTEAFF. The CDR3 nucleotides read TGTGCCAGCTCACCACGGCCGGAGGGCACTGAAGCTTTCTTT.

Only a few counts were recorded for this clonotype. The chain links TRBV5-6 to TRBJ2-5; the D is unclear. The CDR3 is 12 residues long. The V gene lost 8 bases and the J gene lost 7 bases, with 15 bases spanning the gap. Germline CDR1 and CDR2: SGHDT and YYEEEE. In DNA form, the CDR3 reads TGTGCCAGTCTGGGCCTGACAAGGACCCAGTACTTC. Translated: CASLGLTRTQYF.

This clonotype was found a few times. This chain links TRBV10-3 with TRBJ2-1; TRBD2 agrees at 9 bases. The CDR3 length is 15 residues. Germline V gene sequence: CDR1 ENHRY, CDR2 SYGVKD. Trimming at V came to 4 bases and at J to 4 bases, leaving 5 bases not matched to a gene. Written as DNA, the CDR3 is TGTGCCATCAGTGCTGAGCGGGAGGTATACAATGAGCAGTTCTTC. Protein product: CAISAEREVYNEQFF.

This clonotype has just a few counts. The chain carries TRBV5-1 and TRBJ1-1; tentatively, D is TRBD1 (6 bases). The ends were cut back, 0 bases at V and 0 bases at J, with 12 bases in the middle. This CDR3 spans 16 amino acids. CDR1 is SGHRS, CDR2 YFSETQ, per germline. CDR3 in DNA: TGCGCCAGCAGCTTGGTTACAGGGCGGATGAACACTGAAGCTTTCTTT. Amino acids: CASSLVTGRMNTEAFF. The full variable domain, in which reference TRBV5-1 and TRBJ1-1 provide the parts outside the CDR3, is KAGVTQTPRYLIKTRGQQVTLSCSPISGHRSVSWYQQTPGQGLQFLFEYFSETQRNKGNFPGRFSGRQFSNSRSEMNVSTLELGDSALYLCASSLVTGRMNTEAFFGQGTRLTVV.

This clonotype was seen a handful of times. The chain carries TRBV28 and TRBJ2-3, with D maybe TRBD2 (5 bases). Germline V lookup: CDR1 MDHEN, CDR2 SYDVKM. Trimming pared 5 bases from V and 2 bases from J, leaving 14 bases between. This CDR3 contains 15 residues. The CDR3 coding sequence is TGTGCCAGCAGTGGTGAGGTAGCGTTCACAGATACGCAGTATTTT. This gives the protein CASSGEVAFTDTQYF. The full variable domain, with the rest looked up from reference TRBV28 and TRBJ2-3, is DVKVTQSSRYLVKRTGEKVFLECVQDMDHENMFWYRQDPGLGLRLIYFSYDVKMKEKGDIPEGYSVSREKKERFSLILESASTNQTSMYLCASSGEVAFTDTQYFGPGTRLTVL.

The V call is TRBV20-1, the J call TRBJ1-1; unclear D gene. The germline V gene has CDR1 DFQATT and CDR2 SNEGSKA (reference sequence). The CDR3 loop spans 12 amino acids. Trimming removed 3 bases at V and 6 bases at J, with 11 bases between. The CDR3 spells CSARGGFAEAFF. CDR3 in DNA: TGCAGTGCTAGGGGTGGGTTCGCTGAAGCTTTCTTT.

In its sample, this clonotype was seen once. J is TRBJ2-7 and V is TRBV10-3; D is possibly TRBD1 or TRBD2 (5 bases each). The CDR3 is 15 amino acids. Germline V gives CDR1 ENHRY, CDR2 SYGVKD. V dropped 0 bases and J dropped 2 bases, with 11 bases sitting between them. The CDR3 region has the DNA TGTGCCATCAGTGAGTCCCGGGACCCTACCTACGAGCAGTACTTC. This codes for CAISESRDPTYEQYF.

The V call is TRBV28, the J call TRBJ2-1, with TRBD2 matching 12 bases. Germline V gene sequence: CDR1 MDHEN, CDR2 SYDVKM. CDR3 size: 15 residues. J gave up 4 bases and V 8 bases, and 6 bases lay outside the gene matches. This CDR3 is CASGLAGGPYNEQFF. Written as DNA, the CDR3 is TGTGCCAGCGGCCTAGCGGGGGGGCCTTACAATGAGCAGTTCTTC. The variable domain in full, completed from reference TRBV28 and TRBJ2-1, reads DVKVTQSSRYLVKRTGEKVFLECVQDMDHENMFWYRQDPGLGLRLIYFSYDVKMKEKGDIPEGYSVSREKKERFSLILESASTNQTSMYLCASGLAGGPYNEQFFGPGTRLTVL.

The gene calls are TRBV5-1 and TRBJ2-7; a weak D match, TRBD1 (6 bases). The CDR3 has 15 amino acids. The germline CDR1 and CDR2 sequences are SGHRS and YFSETQ. V gave up 0 bases and J gave up 2 bases, with 12 bases separating them. DNA for the CDR3: TGCGCCAGCAGCTTGGGGACAGCCACAACCTACGAGCAGTACTTC. Amino acid sequence: CASSLGTATTYEQYF.

This clonotype was observed a few times. The rearrangement links TRBV20-1 to TRBJ1-2; 9 bases are shared with TRBD1. The trim removed 6 bases at V and 5 bases at J, leaving 7 bases unmatched. The CDR3 consists of 13 residues. Germline V gene lookup returns CDR1 DFQATT and CDR2 SNEGSKA (reference sequence). CDR3 loop: CSAIPGQGYGYTF. Here the CDR3 DNA reads TGCAGTGCCATTCCGGGACAGGGATATGGCTACACCTTC.